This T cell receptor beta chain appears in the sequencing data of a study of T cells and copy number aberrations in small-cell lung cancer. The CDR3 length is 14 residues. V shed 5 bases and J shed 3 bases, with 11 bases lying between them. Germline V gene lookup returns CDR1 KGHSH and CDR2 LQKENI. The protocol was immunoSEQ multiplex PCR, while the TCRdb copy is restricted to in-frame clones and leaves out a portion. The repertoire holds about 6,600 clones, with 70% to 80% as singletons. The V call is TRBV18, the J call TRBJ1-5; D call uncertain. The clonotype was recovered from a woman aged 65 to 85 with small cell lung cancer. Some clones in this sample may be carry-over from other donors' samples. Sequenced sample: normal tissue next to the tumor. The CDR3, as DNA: TGTGCCAGCTCAAGTAGAAGGGACAATCAGCCCCAGCATTTT. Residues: CASSSRRDNQPQHF.